This passage covers 28 T cell receptor beta chains from one sample sequenced in a study of long-term antiretroviral therapy in people with HIV. Survey-level immunoSEQ v3.0 assays were run. Sequencing used immunoSEQ multiplex PCR; TCRdb keeps in-frame clones, though not all of them. Among about 35,000 clones listed, approximately 94% were seen once. Sequencing used unsorted PBMCs, obtained 4.1 years after starting antiretroviral therapy. Receptors originate from a woman in her forties or fifties with HIV.

The chain has TRBV7-9 and TRBJ1-6; 7 bases line up with TRBD1. This CDR3 contains 15 residues. Germline-derived CDR1 and CDR2 are SEHNR and FQNEAQ (reference sequence). Trimming took 3 bases from V and 5 from J; bases not matched to a gene: 4. CDR3 in amino acids: CASSFGGTDNSPLHF. The CDR3 DNA sequence: TGTGCCAGCAGCTTCGGGGGGACAGATAATTCACCCCTCCACTTT.

This rearrangement joins TRBV4-1 to TRBJ2-5, with TRBD1 matching over 11 bases. The CDR3 consists of 18 residues. CDR1 and CDR2 from the germline V gene are MGHRA and YSYEKL. The V and J ends lost 4 bases and 4 bases, in that order; junction bases with no gene match: 14. The CDR3: CASSRYGQGAEGGETQYF. The DNA for the CDR3 is TGCGCCAGCAGCCGTTACGGACAGGGGGCTGAAGGAGGAGAGACCCAGTACTTC.

This chain connects TRBV7-9 to TRBJ2-5; the match to TRBD1 covers 11 bases. V was pared by 5 bases and J by 5 bases, with 7 bases of the junction left unmatched. CDR1 is SEHNR, CDR2 FQNEAQ, per germline (reference sequence). CDR3 length equals 15 residues. The CDR3 is CASSPRDRGTETQYF. In nucleotides, the CDR3 is TGTGCCAGCAGCCCCCGGGACAGGGGGACGGAGACCCAGTACTTC.

The chain joins TRBV14 to TRBJ2-7; D is unclear. The ends were cut back, 4 bases at V and 0 bases at J, with 7 bases in the middle. In germline, CDR1 is SGHDN, CDR2 FVKESK. The CDR3 is 13 residues long. CDR3 amino acids: CASSPGVSYEQYF. The CDR3 DNA sequence: TGTGCCAGCAGCCCGGGTGTCTCCTACGAGCAGTACTTC.

The count of this clone is one. The chain has TRBV6-6 and TRBJ2-2; possibly TRBD2 for D (6 bases). Trimming pared 6 bases from V and 1 base from J, leaving 9 bases between. Germline V gene sequence: CDR1 MNHNY, CDR2 SVGAGI (reference sequence). The CDR3 spans 14 residues. CDR3 loop: CASSGTVNTGELFF. The CDR3 DNA reads TGTGCCAGCAGCGGGACTGTGAACACCGGGGAGCTGTTTTTT.

The V call is TRBV11-1, the J call TRBJ2-3; TRBD1 agrees at 8 bases. The CDR3 has 14 amino acids. The V segment lost 5 bases and the J segment 4 bases; nucleotides outside the gene matches: 5. CDR1 is SGHAT and CDR2 is FQDESV in the germline V gene (reference sequence). Written as DNA, the CDR3 is TGTGCCAGCAGCCTACTGACAGGGGCAGATACGCAGTATTTT. The encoded protein is CASSLLTGADTQYF.

The chain has TRBV9 and TRBJ2-5; 9 bases agree with TRBD1. Germline V CDR1 and CDR2: SGDLS, YYNGEE. The V and J ends lost 2 bases and 4 bases, in that order; junction bases with no gene match: 3. The CDR3 loop spans 14 amino acids. This chain's CDR3 is CASSVGTGTETQYF. The CDR3 DNA sequence: TGTGCCAGCAGCGTGGGGACAGGGACAGAGACCCAGTACTTC.

This chain joins TRBV7-8 and TRBJ2-3; 10 bases fit TRBD2. Trimming removed 4 bases from V and 0 bases from J; junction bases left unmatched: 4. Germline CDR1 is SGHVS and CDR2 is FQNEAQ. This CDR3 contains 16 residues. CDR3: CASSSQLAGSTDTQYF. As DNA, the CDR3 is TGTGCCAGCAGCTCCCAACTAGCGGGAAGCACAGATACGCAGTATTTT.

The rearrangement joins TRBV5-1 to TRBJ1-1; no definite D call. Germline V gene sequence: CDR1 SGHRS, CDR2 YFSETQ. V dropped 0 bases and J dropped 1 base, with 10 bases sitting between them. This CDR3 comprises 15 residues. The CDR3 loop is CASSLVPTENTEAFF. CDR3 sequence (DNA): TGCGCCAGCAGCTTGGTACCAACAGAGAACACTGAAGCTTTCTTT.

The chain carries TRBV4-1 and TRBJ2-7; 9 nucleotides agree with TRBD2. The CDR3 sequence is 16 residues long. The V segment lost 4 bases and the J segment 3 bases; nucleotides outside the gene matches: 10. CDR1 MGHRA and CDR2 YSYEKL come from the germline V gene. This CDR3 is CASSRYSGGENYEQYF. CDR3 bases: TGCGCCAGCAGCCGCTATAGCGGGGGAGAGAACTACGAGCAGTACTTC.

The chain couples TRBV27 to TRBJ2-3; perhaps D is TRBD1 or TRBD2 (6 bases each). The V gene lost 4 bases and the J gene lost 2 bases, with 16 bases spanning the gap. The germline CDR1 and CDR2 sequences are MNHEY and SMNVEV (reference sequence). This CDR3 has 16 residues. The CDR3 DNA is TGTGCCAGCAGTTCGGGGGCGGGCAGGAACACAGATACGCAGTATTTT. It yields the protein CASSSGAGRNTDTQYF.

V is TRBV5-4 and J is TRBJ2-6; TRBD2 aligns across 7 bases. The trim removed 6 bases at V and 0 bases at J, leaving 6 bases unmatched. Germline V gene lookup returns CDR1 SGHNT and CDR2 YYREEE (reference sequence). This CDR3 spans 16 amino acids. The CDR3 DNA sequence: TGTGCCAGCACCCTGGGGGGGAGCTCTGGGGCCAACGTCCTGACTTTC. Amino acids: CASTLGGSSGANVLTF.

The chain combines TRBV18 with TRBJ1-5; no reliable D call. Germline CDR1 and CDR2: KGHSH and LQKENI. Trimming shortened V by 2 bases and J by 1 base, and 9 bases separated the two germline ends. The CDR3 has 15 amino acids. The CDR3 DNA follows: TGTGCCAGCTCACCAAAAGGTTCGAGCAATCAGCCCCAGCATTTT. Its protein product is CASSPKGSSNQPQHF. Together with reference TRBV18 and TRBJ1-5, the CDR3 gives the full variable domain: NAGVMQNPRHLVRRRGQEARLRCSPMKGHSHVYWYRQLPEEGLKFMVYLQKENIIDESGMPKERFSAEFPKEGPSILRIQQVVRGDSAAYFCASSPKGSSNQPQHFGDGTRLSIL.

In DNA, the CDR3 is TGTGCCAGCAGCTTTGAGGGAAATGGCTACACCTTC. Translating gives CASSFEGNGYTF. The rearrangement uses TRBV11-2 and TRBJ1-2, with D uncertain. Trimming removed 3 bases from V and 6 bases from J, with 8 bases in between. Germline values: CDR1 SGHAT, CDR2 FQNNGV. The CDR3 runs to 12 residues.

The rearrangement uses TRBV5-1 and TRBJ1-1; D not certain. CDR1 is SGHRS, CDR2 YFSETQ, per germline. The ends were cut back, 3 bases at V and 3 bases at J, with 12 bases in the middle. This CDR3 comprises 14 residues. The CDR3, as DNA: TGCGCCAGCAGCTCTACGGCTTTGGACACTGAAGCTTTCTTT. Its protein is CASSSTALDTEAFF.

V usage is TRBV18 and J usage is TRBJ1-1; D not certain. The germline V gene encodes CDR1 KGHSH and CDR2 LQKENI. V was pared by 0 bases and J by 2 bases, with 10 bases between. The CDR3 totals 15 residues. The CDR3 sequence is CASSPPGGRNTEAFF. The CDR3 DNA reads TGTGCCAGCTCACCACCGGGAGGGAGAAACACTGAAGCTTTCTTT. The variable domain in full, completed from reference TRBV18 and TRBJ1-1, reads NAGVMQNPRHLVRRRGQEARLRCSPMKGHSHVYWYRQLPEEGLKFMVYLQKENIIDESGMPKERFSAEFPKEGPSILRIQQVVRGDSAAYFCASSPPGGRNTEAFFGQGTRLTVV.

This sequence joins TRBV7-9 and TRBJ1-1; D possibly corresponds to TRBD1 (5 bases). Germline CDR1 SEHNR, CDR2 FQNEAQ (reference sequence). This CDR3 spans 14 amino acids. V lost 5 bases, J lost 0 bases, and 10 bases lay in between. The CDR3 coding sequence is TGTGCCAGCAGCCTCGACAGACTGAACACTGAAGCTTTCTTT. Its translation is CASSLDRLNTEAFF.

The chain has TRBV2 and TRBJ1-1, with D possibly matching TRBD1 (5 bases). The CDR3 totals 16 residues. V was trimmed by 0 bases and J by 4 bases, leaving 15 bases between them. Germline V gene data show CDR1 as SNHLY and CDR2 as FYNNEI. CDR3 DNA: TGTGCCAGCAGTGAAGCAACCATATTGGGGGGCACTGAAGCTTTCTTT. Its translation: CASSEATILGGTEAFF.

The chain combines TRBV5-4 with TRBJ1-2; perhaps TRBD1 as D (6 bases). Trimming took off 0 bases at V and 2 bases at J, with 14 bases between the two ends. The CDR3 sequence is 16 residues long. The germline CDR1 and CDR2 sequences are SGHNT and YYREEE (reference sequence). CDR3: CASSLDRVGLNYGYTF. The CDR3 DNA reads as TGTGCCAGCAGCTTGGACAGGGTGGGGTTGAACTATGGCTACACCTTC.

The chain has TRBV5-6 and TRBJ1-6; 10 bases are a match to TRBD1. V lost 1 base to trimming and J lost 9 bases; unmatched junction nucleotides: 1. The CDR3 is made up of 14 amino acids. In germline, CDR1 is SGHDT, CDR2 YYEEEE. The CDR3 region has the DNA TGTGCCAGCAGCTTGAGGGACAGGGGTTCACCCCTCCACTTT. Translated, it gives CASSLRDRGSPLHF. The full variable domain, with the rest looked up from reference TRBV5-6 and TRBJ1-6, is DAGVTQSPTHLIKTRGQQVTLRCSPKSGHDTVSWYQQALGQGPQFIFQYYEEEERQRGNFPDRFSGHQFPNYSSELNVNALLLGDSALYLCASSLRDRGSPLHFGNGTRLTVT.

The rearrangement uses TRBV19 and TRBJ1-5; no firm D call. This CDR3 has 13 amino acids. With 0 bases removed from V and 7 bases from J, the gap between germline ends came to 7 bases. Germline-derived CDR1 and CDR2 are LNHDA and SQIVND (reference sequence). CDR3 sequence reads: CASSIETRQPQHF. The CDR3 DNA reads as TGTGCCAGTAGTATAGAAACGAGGCAGCCCCAGCATTTT. Combining the CDR3 with reference TRBV19 and TRBJ1-5 gives the whole variable domain DGGITQSPKYLFRKEGQNVTLSCEQNLNHDAMYWYRQDPGQGLRLIYYSQIVNDFQKGDIAEGYSVSREKKESFPLTVTSAQKNPTAFYLCASSIETRQPQHFGDGTRLSIL.

The genes are TRBV7-9 and TRBJ1-1; D remains ambiguous. V lost 2 bases to trimming and J lost 0 bases, with 19 bases between them. There are 18 residues in the CDR3. The germline V gene has CDR1 SEHNR and CDR2 FQNEAQ (reference sequence). CDR3 sequence: CASSLSDLGIGLNTEAFF. The CDR3 bases are TGTGCCAGCAGCTTATCCGACCTGGGAATCGGACTGAACACTGAAGCTTTCTTT.

The V call is TRBV7-2, the J call TRBJ2-5; TRBD1 matches at 10 bases. The CDR3 extends over 16 amino acids. Trimming removed 1 base from V and 0 bases from J; junction bases left unmatched: 2. Germline V gene data show CDR1 as SGHTA and CDR2 as FQGNSA. The CDR3 is CASSLGQGAYQETQYF. In DNA, the CDR3 is TGTGCCAGCAGCTTAGGACAGGGGGCCTACCAAGAGACCCAGTACTTC. Drawing the rest from reference TRBV7-2 and TRBJ2-5, the complete variable domain is GAGVSQSPSNKVTEKGKDVELRCDPISGHTALYWYRQSLGQGLEFLIYFQGNSAPDKSGLPSDRFSAERTGGSVSTLTIQRTQQEDSAVYLCASSLGQGAYQETQYFGPGTRLLVL.

Turning to this clone: At one boundary the junction diverges from the germline segment, which might be a read error. This sequence joins TRBV7-7 and TRBJ1-1, with unresolved D. CDR3 size: 13 residues. Per the germline V gene, CDR1 is SSHAT and CDR2 is FNYEAQ (reference sequence). The CDR3: CASSLSHITEAFF. The CDR3 DNA sequence: TGTGCTAGCAGCTTGAGTCACATCACTGAAGCTTTCTTT.

The rearrangement links TRBV28 to TRBJ1-1; 9 bases fit TRBD1. Germline-derived CDR1 and CDR2 are MDHEN and SYDVKM. This CDR3 is built from 15 residues. Germline trimming cut 6 bases from V and 2 bases from J; bases unmatched to any gene: 7. The CDR3 DNA reads TGTGCCAGCAGACCTCGGGACAGGGCTAACACTGAAGCTTTCTTT. Translating gives CASRPRDRANTEAFF.

The chain joins TRBV5-1 to TRBJ2-3; D is perhaps TRBD1 or TRBD2 (6 bases each). This CDR3 has 15 residues. V was pared by 2 bases and J by 0 bases, with 10 bases between. The germline V gene has CDR1 SGHRS and CDR2 YFSETQ. The CDR3 sequence: CASSLNGGSTDTQYF. In nucleotides, the CDR3 is TGCGCCAGCAGCTTAAACGGGGGCAGCACAGATACGCAGTATTTT.

In the case of this clone: At one end, the junction sequence differs from germline, possibly due to a read error. V usage is TRBV15 and J usage is TRBJ2-5, with a possible D match to TRBD2 (7 bases). The CDR3 is 12 amino acids. Germline V CDR1 and CDR2: LNHNV, YYDKDF (reference sequence). The CDR3 nucleotides are TGTGCCACCAGCAGAGATGCGGGGGCCGTGAACTTC. It encodes CATSRDAGAVNF. Full variable domain (remainder filled in from reference TRBV15 and TRBJ2-5): DAMVIQNPRYQVTQFGKPVTLSCSQTLNHNVMYWYQQKSSQAPKLLFHYYDKDFNNEADTPDNFQSRRPNTSFCFLDIRSPGLGDTAMYLCATSRDAGAVNFGPGTRLLVL.

The chain links TRBV19 to TRBJ2-3, with 9 bases lining up with TRBD1. The CDR3 is made up of 16 amino acids. J was trimmed by 0 bases and V by 6 bases; bases with no gene match: 7. Per the germline V gene, CDR1 is LNHDA and CDR2 is SQIVND (reference sequence). The CDR3 region has the DNA TGTGCCAGTAGCCGCTTACAGGGGGCAAGCACAGATACGCAGTATTTT. Its protein is CASSRLQGASTDTQYF.